Each of the 2 T cell receptor beta chains below was sequenced from the same sample in a study of T cells in Graves' hyperthyroidism and ophthalmopathy. Regions amplified from RNA transcripts were the TCR beta CDR3 regions. The study used the HTBI primer set for a first-round RT-PCR of the TCR CDR3. TCRdb processed the multiplex PCR reads anew with MiXCR; each CDR3 protein has one entry. Counted here are about 560,000 distinct CDR3 sequences, 12% to 15% occurring once; the ten biggest clones make up roughly 13%. The sequencing sample was made of blood. Receptors were obtained from a woman in her forties with Graves' hyperthyroidism.

In its sample, this clonotype was seen a few times. The rearrangement links TRBV6-1 to TRBJ1-2; D perhaps matches TRBD1 (5 bases). V lost 4 bases to trimming and J lost 4 bases, with 16 bases between them. Germline lookup yields CDR1 MNHNS and CDR2 SASEGT. The CDR3 consists of 15 residues. Here the CDR3 reads CASSALGDRFYGYTF. The CDR3 DNA reads TGTGCCAGCAGTGCGCTAGGTGACAGATTCTATGGCTACACCTTC.

This clonotype was seen repeatedly, ten times or more. The chain employs TRBV7-9 and TRBJ2-5; 10 bases align to TRBD2. V trimming: 4 bases; J trimming: 4 bases; junction bases outside the gene matches: 9. Germline V gene data show CDR1 as SEHNR and CDR2 as FQNEAQ (reference sequence). This CDR3 contains 16 residues. CDR3: CASSYDRLAGPETQYF. CDR3 DNA sequence: TGTGCCAGCAGCTACGATCGACTAGCGGGTCCAGAGACCCAGTACTTC.